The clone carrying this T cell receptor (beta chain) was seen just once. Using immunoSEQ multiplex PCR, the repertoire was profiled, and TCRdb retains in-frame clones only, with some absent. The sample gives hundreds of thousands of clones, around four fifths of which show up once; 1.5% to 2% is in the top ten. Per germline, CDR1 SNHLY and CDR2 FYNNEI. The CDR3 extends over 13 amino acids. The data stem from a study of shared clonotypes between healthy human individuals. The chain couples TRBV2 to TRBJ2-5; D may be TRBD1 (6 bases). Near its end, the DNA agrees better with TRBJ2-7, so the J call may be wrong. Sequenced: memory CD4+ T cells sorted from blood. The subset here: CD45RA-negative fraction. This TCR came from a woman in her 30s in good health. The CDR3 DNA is TGTGCCAGCAGGAAGACAGGTACCTACGAGCAGTACTTC. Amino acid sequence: CASRKTGTYEQYF.